This T cell receptor (beta chain) stems from a study of long-term antiretroviral therapy in people with HIV. V shed 7 bases, J shed 2 bases, and the junction held 7 bases outside the gene matches. The CDR3 sequence is 14 residues long. Germline V gives CDR1 SGHTA, CDR2 FQGNSA. At the survey level, the v3.0 immunoSEQ assay was run. This table comes from immunoSEQ multiplex PCR, and its TCRdb copy is limited to in-frame clones, with some not included. The repertoire holds 25,000 to 30,000 clones, with roughly 80% as singletons. This clone occurred once. The TCR was taken from a man aged 40-49 years with HIV. Sequenced here: unsorted PBMCs, sampled 3 years after starting antiretroviral therapy. The chain links TRBV7-2 to TRBJ2-7; 8 nucleotides agree with TRBD1. The DNA for the CDR3 is TGTGCCAGCAACGCCAGGGGGCCGGCCTACGAGCAGTACTTC. Its protein product is CASNARGPAYEQYF.